One and the same sample provided the 27 T cell receptor beta chains below, sequenced in a study of T cell responses to AZD1222 COVID-19 vaccine. TCRdb's copy holds only in-frame clones and misses some; the assay was immunoSEQ multiplex PCR. The sample has tens of thousands of clones; 65% to 90% are singletons. The input for sequencing was peripheral blood, taken on day 0 of AZD1222 vaccination. The source of these receptors is an adult in good health.

The chain combines TRBV19 with TRBJ2-2; D possibly corresponds to TRBD1 (5 bases). The germline gives CDR1 LNHDA, CDR2 SQIVND (reference sequence). V was trimmed by 3 bases and J by 4 bases, leaving 12 bases between them. The length of the CDR3 is 15 residues. The CDR3 region has the DNA TGTGCCAGTAGTATCCAGGGCCCCGTCACCGGGGAGCTGTTTTTT. Its protein product is CASSIQGPVTGELFF.

This clone was observed a single time. The chain carries TRBV6-5 and TRBJ1-6; 9 nucleotides agree with TRBD1. CDR3 size: 15 residues. Germline V gives CDR1 MNHEY, CDR2 SVGAGI. Trimming at V came to 5 bases and at J to 10 bases, leaving 9 bases not matched to a gene. The CDR3 is CASSPRTGQGSPLHF. The CDR3 nucleotides read TGTGCCAGCAGTCCCCGTACCGGACAGGGGTCACCCCTCCACTTT.

The chain is built from TRBV6-5 and TRBJ2-7, with TRBD1 identical over 8 bases. The V and J ends lost 6 bases and 2 bases, in that order; junction bases with no gene match: 6. CDR1 is MNHEY and CDR2 is SVGAGI in the germline V gene. The CDR3 totals 14 residues. CDR3 residues: CASSQDRVPYEQYF. CDR3 nucleotide sequence: TGTGCCAGCAGCCAGGACAGGGTACCCTACGAGCAGTACTTC.

The V call is TRBV5-1, the J call TRBJ2-1, with a weak D call TRBD2 (5 bases). V gave up 4 bases and J gave up 7 bases, with 21 bases separating them. The CDR3 covers 16 residues. CDR1 is SGHRS and CDR2 is YFSETQ in the germline V gene. CDR3 in amino acids: CASSPQRLAPQNEQFF. The CDR3 bases are TGCGCCAGCAGCCCGCAGAGGCTAGCCCCACAGAATGAGCAGTTCTTC.

V and J are TRBV4-2 and TRBJ1-4; the D is unclear. V was pared by 4 bases and J by 4 bases, with 13 bases between. This CDR3 is 15 amino acids long. The germline V gene has CDR1 LGHNA and CDR2 YNFKEQ. CDR3 bases: TGTGCCAGCAGCCGGCCGGCGGCTGGTAATGAAAAACTGTTTTTT. It codes for CASSRPAAGNEKLFF.

The V call is TRBV5-6, the J call TRBJ1-1; the match to TRBD1 covers 8 bases. This CDR3 spans 16 amino acids. V gave up 1 base and J gave up 1 base; unmatched junction bases: 6. From germline, CDR1 is SGHDT and CDR2 YYEEEE. CDR3 DNA sequence: TGTGCCAGCAGCTTGCTCCAGGGGGCAGGGAACACTGAAGCTTTCTTT. Residues: CASSLLQGAGNTEAFF.

Only one count was recorded for this clone. The V gene is TRBV3-1 (or the pseudogene TRBV3-2), the J gene TRBJ2-1; D might be TRBD1 or TRBD2, each matching 7 bases. The CDR3 length is 17 residues. Deletions cut 2 bases from V and 1 base from J, with 15 bases between. Germline V lookup: CDR1 LGHDT, CDR2 YNNKEL (reference sequence). In nucleotides, the CDR3 is TGTGCCAGCAGCCAACCAGGGAGGGGGCGATCCTACAATGAGCAGTTCTTC. Translated: CASSQPGRGRSYNEQFF.

This clone was recorded once. This chain links TRBV5-1 with TRBJ1-6, with D possibly TRBD1 on 6 matching bases. CDR1 is SGHRS, CDR2 YFSETQ, per germline. This CDR3 is 15 amino acids long. V lost 2 bases and J lost 9, with 15 bases in between. CDR3 in amino acids: CASSFSGQNGSPLHF. The CDR3 nucleotides are TGCGCCAGCAGCTTCAGTGGACAGAATGGTTCACCCCTCCACTTT.

The V gene is TRBV6-2 or TRBV6-3, the J gene TRBJ1-1, with a weak D call TRBD1 (5 bases). This CDR3 has 12 residues. V lost 6 bases, J lost 8 bases, and 13 bases lay in between. Germline CDR1 is MNHEY and CDR2 is SVGEGT. The DNA for the CDR3 is TGTGCCAGCAGCTCCGGGACCCTCGAAGCTTTCTTT. Residues: CASSSGTLEAFF.

This chain connects TRBV4-1 to TRBJ2-7, with TRBD2 matching 11 bases. Germline V lookup: CDR1 MGHRA, CDR2 YSYEKL. Unmatched junction bases numbered 11, after V lost 3 bases and J lost 4 bases. There are 17 residues in the CDR3. The CDR3 nucleotides read TGCGCCAGCAGCCACGGTAGCGGGGGGGCCAATCGGTACGAGCAGTACTTC. This codes for CASSHGSGGANRYEQYF.

V usage is TRBV5-4 and J usage is TRBJ1-3; TRBD1 aligns across 8 bases. Trimming at V came to 3 bases and at J to 0 bases, leaving 11 bases not matched to a gene. There are 18 residues in the CDR3. CDR1 and CDR2 (germline): SGHNT, YYREEE (reference sequence). CDR3 DNA sequence: TGTGCCAGCAGCTCCCGTCAACCAGGGGGCGCCTCTGGAAACACCATATATTTT. Its translation: CASSSRQPGGASGNTIYF.

There are a few counts of this clone. This chain joins TRBV24-1 and TRBJ2-3; D not resolved. Germline CDR1 and CDR2: KGHDR and SFDVKD. V was shortened by 5 bases and J by 2 bases, with 10 bases between the two germline ends. The CDR3 spans 14 residues. The CDR3 sequence is CATSGLRDTDTQYF. Written as DNA, the CDR3 is TGTGCCACCAGTGGTTTACGTGACACAGATACGCAGTATTTT.

This clone was seen a few times. This sample also contains other DNA sequences that code for the same CDR3. The chain couples TRBV5-1 to TRBJ1-4; possibly TRBD1 for D (5 bases). Between the trimmed V and J ends, which lost 2 bases and 4 bases, there was a span of 9 bases. The germline gives CDR1 SGHRS, CDR2 YFSETQ. CDR3 size: 14 residues. The DNA of the CDR3 is TGCGCCAGCAGCTTAAGGGGCCTTAATGAAAAACTGTTTTTT. Its protein product is CASSLRGLNEKLFF.

This chain connects TRBV12-3 or TRBV12-4 to TRBJ2-2; D call uncertain. Trimming cost V 8 bases and J 7 bases, with 8 bases left between them. The CDR3 covers 11 residues. This CDR3 reads CASANVGELFF. CDR3 coding DNA: TGTGCCAGCGCCAACGTCGGGGAGCTGTTTTTT.

In nucleotides, the CDR3 is TGTGCCAGCAGCATAGGACGGAACCTCATCTCTGGAAACACCATATATTTT. This translates into CASSIGRNLISGNTIYF. This sequence joins TRBV7-6 and TRBJ1-3; D unresolved. The length of the CDR3 is 17 residues. CDR1 and CDR2 (germline): SGHVS, FNYEAQ. The ends were cut back, 5 bases at V and 0 bases at J, with 17 bases in the middle. Looking up the rest from reference TRBV7-6 and TRBJ1-3 gives the full variable domain: GAGVSQSPRYKVTKRGQDVALRCDPISGHVSLYWYRQALGQGPEFLTYFNYEAQQDKSGLPNDRFSAERPEGSISTLTIQRTEQRDSAMYRCASSIGRNLISGNTIYFGEGSWLTVV.

The V gene is TRBV7-3, the J gene TRBJ1-6, with D perhaps matching TRBD1 (6 bases). The germline V gene encodes CDR1 SGHTA and CDR2 FQGTGA. CDR3 length: 14 residues. Trimming left V 5 bases short and J 5 bases short, with 10 bases between. The CDR3 DNA reads TGTGCCAGCAGCCAAGGACAGAATAATTCACCCCTCCACTTT. This gives the protein CASSQGQNNSPLHF.

This clone is medium-sized by share. The V call is TRBV3-1 (or the pseudogene TRBV3-2), the J call TRBJ2-4, with D possibly called TRBD1 or TRBD2 (5 bases each). Germline-derived CDR1 and CDR2 are LGHDT and YNNKEL (reference sequence). The CDR3 length is 14 residues. V was pared by 0 bases and J by 8 bases, with 11 bases between. CDR3 sequence (DNA): TGTGCCAGCAGCCAAGATCTCCGAGGGGACATTCAGTACTTC. Protein: CASSQDLRGDIQYF.

The chain uses TRBV5-1 and TRBJ1-5; no definite D call. Trimming left V 6 bases short and J 0 bases short, with 13 bases between. This CDR3 is built from 15 residues. Germline CDR1 and CDR2: SGHRS and YFSETQ. The CDR3 region is CASNPDGDSNQPQHF. Here the CDR3 DNA reads TGCGCCAGCAACCCCGACGGAGATAGCAATCAGCCCCAGCATTTT.

The rearrangement links TRBV2 to TRBJ2-5, with 13 nucleotides matching TRBD2. This CDR3 region has 16 residues. The V gene end was trimmed by 5 bases and the J gene end by 2 bases; junction bases not matched to a gene: 5. From germline, CDR1 is SNHLY and CDR2 FYNNEI. The CDR3 spells CASSPTSGGPQETQYF. In DNA form, the CDR3 reads TGTGCCAGCAGTCCGACTAGCGGGGGGCCACAAGAGACCCAGTACTTC.

This chain connects TRBV16 to TRBJ2-6; D uncertain. V gave up 2 bases and J gave up 2 bases, with 10 bases separating them. The CDR3 extends over 16 amino acids. Germline assignment: CDR1 KGHSY and CDR2 FQNENV. Written as DNA, the CDR3 is TGTGCCAGCAGCCAAGTTAGGGTGGCTGGGGCCAACGTCCTGACTTTC. This sequence encodes CASSQVRVAGANVLTF.

With regard to this clone: Germline is not matched at one junction end, which may reflect a read error. The chain recombines TRBV19 with TRBJ2-6; a weak D match, TRBD1 (6 bases). The CDR3 runs 20 residues. The germline CDR1 and CDR2 sequences are LNHDA and SQIVND (reference sequence). The CDR3 protein is CASSIRPSDRSLSVANVLTF. CDR3 in DNA: TGTGCCAGTAGTATACGACCTTCGGACAGATCTCTCTCTGTGGCCAACGTCCTGACTTTC.

V gene TRBV18 combines with J gene TRBJ2-5, with 8 bases aligning to TRBD1. The CDR3 runs to 15 residues. From germline, CDR1 is KGHSH and CDR2 LQKENI. V lost 4 bases and J lost 1; bases outside the gene matches: 5. CDR3 loop: CASSLTGTGQETQYF. CDR3 DNA sequence: TGTGCCAGCTCACTAACTGGGACAGGCCAAGAGACCCAGTACTTC.

The chain is built from TRBV5-4 and TRBJ1-2, with 7 bases matching TRBD1. Trimming took 2 bases from V and 4 from J; bases not matched to a gene: 8. Germline V gene data show CDR1 as SGHNT and CDR2 as YYREEE (reference sequence). This CDR3 is built from 15 residues. This CDR3 reads CASSFGGQPPYGYTF. CDR3 bases: TGTGCCAGCAGCTTTGGGGGACAGCCCCCCTATGGCTACACCTTC.

The rearrangement links TRBV5-1 to TRBJ2-3; the match to TRBD2 covers 13 bases. The CDR3 is 17 amino acids. V shed 4 bases, J shed 2 bases, and the junction held 7 bases outside the gene matches. The germline gives CDR1 SGHRS, CDR2 YFSETQ. CDR3 sequence reads: CASSVTGTSGVTDTQYF. CDR3 DNA sequence: TGCGCCAGCAGCGTGACCGGGACTAGCGGGGTCACAGATACGCAGTATTTT. The full variable domain, rest sourced from reference TRBV5-1 and TRBJ2-3, is KAGVTQTPRYLIKTRGQQVTLSCSPISGHRSVSWYQQTPGQGLQFLFEYFSETQRNKGNFPGRFSGRQFSNSRSEMNVSTLELGDSALYLCASSVTGTSGVTDTQYFGPGTRLTVL.

This chain uses TRBV7-9 with TRBJ2-3; D ambiguous. This CDR3 has 12 amino acids. V lost 10 bases, J lost 2 bases, and 10 bases lay in between. Germline V gene lookup returns CDR1 SEHNR and CDR2 FQNEAQ (reference sequence). The CDR3 DNA reads TGTGCCATTATCGGTGTCACAGATACGCAGTATTTT. Amino acids: CAIIGVTDTQYF.

The chain combines TRBV7-3 with TRBJ2-6, with unresolved D. From germline, CDR1 is SGHTA and CDR2 FQGTGA. V dropped 0 bases and J dropped 2 bases, with 2 bases sitting between them. The CDR3 consists of 14 residues. This chain's CDR3 is CASSLTAGANVLTF. CDR3 DNA sequence: TGTGCCAGCAGCTTAACGGCTGGGGCCAACGTCCTGACTTTC. Based on the CDR3 plus reference TRBV7-3 and TRBJ2-6, the full variable domain is GAGVSQTPSNKVTEKGKYVELRCDPISGHTALYWYRQSLGQGPEFLIYFQGTGAADDSGLPNDRFFAVRPEGSVSTLKIQRTERGDSAVYLCASSLTAGANVLTFGAGSRLTVL.

Relative to its sample, this clone is medium-sized. The V and J genes are TRBV28 and TRBJ1-1; D remains ambiguous. V was cut by 1 base and J by 5 bases, with 5 bases left in between. This CDR3 region has 12 residues. Looked up from germline, CDR1 is MDHEN and CDR2 is SYDVKM. In DNA form, the CDR3 reads TGTGCCAGCAGTTTATTCGTGACTGAAGCTTTCTTT. Translated: CASSLFVTEAFF. Full variable domain (rest looked up from reference TRBV28 and TRBJ1-1): DVKVTQSSRYLVKRTGEKVFLECVQDMDHENMFWYRQDPGLGLRLIYFSYDVKMKEKGDIPEGYSVSREKKERFSLILESASTNQTSMYLCASSLFVTEAFFGQGTRLTVV.